Listed below are T cell receptor beta chains from one sample, sequenced in a study of blood T cell repertoires in COVID-19. The assay was immunoSEQ multiplex PCR, and TCRdb's table has in-frame clones only and misses some. The data contain 200,000 to 250,000 clones, more than 75% of them singletons. Sequenced: peripheral blood. The receptors here all came from a woman aged 25-40 years who had recovered from COVID-19. Each CDR3 is given with its conserved first and last residue. A D gene is named only where the DNA matches it firmly. For some rows the clone size is stated as once, few or many, or as a class when expanded; others skip it.

clone size,J gene,V gene,D gene,CDR3 protein,CDR3 DNA
few,TRBJ2-7,TRBV10-2,.,CASSESFPGAEQYF,TGCGCCAGCAGTGAGTCCTTTCCAGGGGCCGAGCAGTACTTC
.,TRBJ2-1,TRBV6-6,TRBD1,CASRRQGLGFDPFF,TGTGCCAGCAGGCGACAGGGTCTCGGCTTTGATCCGTTCTTC
.,TRBJ1-3,TRBV9,.,CASSVVGGPGNTIYF,TGTGCCAGCAGCGTAGTGGGGGGGCCTGGAAACACCATATATTTT
.,TRBJ2-1,TRBV4-2,TRBD2,CASSQRIAGTYNEQFF,TGTGCCAGCAGCCAAAGGATAGCGGGGACCTACAATGAGCAGTTCTTC
.,TRBJ2-5,TRBV13,.,CASSLGGTRGTQYF,TGTGCCAGCAGCTTAGGCGGGACTCGTGGGACCCAGTACTTC
.,TRBJ1-5,TRBV2,.,CASKAGSGNQPQHF,TGTGCCAGCAAGGCGGGGTCCGGCAATCAGCCCCAGCATTTT
.,TRBJ2-3,TRBV7-9,TRBD1,CASSLGQGVGTDTQYF,TGTGCCAGCAGCTTAGGTCAGGGGGTGGGCACAGATACGCAGTATTTT
.,TRBJ2-3,TRBV7-2,TRBD1,CASSLRTGNHPDTQYF,TGTGCCAGCAGCCTACGGACAGGCAACCACCCAGATACGCAGTATTTT
few,TRBJ1-2,TRBV19,.,CASTSQSRGSYGYTF,TGTGCCAGTACCTCTCAAAGTCGGGGGTCCTATGGCTACACCTTC
.,TRBJ2-3,TRBV7-3,.,CASADSYTDTQYF,TGTGCCAGCGCGGACTCCTACACAGATACGCAGTATTTT
.,TRBJ2-1,TRBV7-9,.,CASSELASSYNEQFF,TGTGCCAGCAGCGAACTCGCGAGCTCCTACAATGAGCAGTTCTTC
.,TRBJ2-3,TRBV3-1/TRBV3-2,TRBD2,CASSPVLAGGPDTQYF,TGTGCCAGCAGCCCCGTACTAGCGGGGGGACCAGATACGCAGTATTTT
.,TRBJ1-5,TRBV7-9,.,CASSLDPPGTQHF,TGTGCCAGCAGCTTAGACCCACCGGGGACCCAGCATTTT
.,TRBJ1-2,TRBV16,.,CASSQSTANYGYTF,TGTGCCAGCAGCCAATCGACAGCTAACTATGGCTACACCTTC
.,TRBJ1-5,TRBV24-1,.,CATSAGGGNQPQHF,TGTGCCACCAGTGCCGGGGGTGGAAATCAGCCCCAGCATTTT
.,TRBJ1-5,TRBV7-2,.,CASSLGANQPQHF,TGTGCCAGCAGCTTGGGGGCAAATCAGCCCCAGCATTTT
.,TRBJ2-5,TRBV19,.,CASSNRGQETQYF,TGTGCCAGTAGTAACCGGGGTCAGGAGACCCAGTACTTC
.,TRBJ1-4,TRBV7-3,.,CASSATGMRNEKLFF,TGTGCCAGCAGCGCAACAGGGATGAGGAATGAAAAACTGTTTTTT
.,TRBJ1-3,TRBV5-1,TRBD1,CASSLTGADFTSGNTIYF,TGCGCCAGCAGCTTGACAGGGGCCGACTTTACCTCTGGAAACACCATATATTTT
.,TRBJ2-5,TRBV12-3/TRBV12-4,TRBD2,CASILAGAETQYF,TGTGCCAGCATACTAGCGGGGGCGGAGACCCAGTACTTC
.,TRBJ1-1,TRBV12-3/TRBV12-4,TRBD1,CASRDRGDTEAFF,TGTGCCAGCAGAGACAGGGGGGACACTGAAGCTTTCTTT
.,TRBJ1-3,TRBV7-2,.,CASTPGDFGNTIYF,TGTGCCAGCACCCCGGGGGATTTTGGAAACACCATATATTTT
few,TRBJ2-1,TRBV19,TRBD1,CASSPRPTGTAVNEQFF,TGTGCCAGTAGTCCCAGACCGACCGGGACAGCCGTCAATGAGCAGTTCTTC
.,TRBJ2-3,TRBV23-1,.,CASPGVDTQYF,TGCGCCAGCCCGGGGGTGGATACGCAGTATTTT
.,TRBJ1-2,TRBV19,.,CASHPPGPGDGYTF,TGTGCCAGTCATCCTCCTGGGCCCGGGGATGGCTACACCTTC
.,TRBJ2-2,TRBV2,TRBD2,CASSAPGTSGNTGELFF,TGTGCCAGCAGCGCCCCCGGGACTAGCGGTAACACCGGGGAGCTGTTTTTT
.,TRBJ1-6,TRBV3-1/TRBV3-2,.,CASKGVGNSPLHF,TGTGCCAGCAAGGGAGTCGGTAATTCACCCCTCCACTTT
.,TRBJ1-1,TRBV19,.,CASSWRASRNTEAFF,TGTGCCAGTAGTTGGAGGGCCTCCCGTAACACTGAAGCTTTCTTT
.,TRBJ1-2,TRBV2,TRBD1,CASKKDRGPLDGYTF,TGTGCCAGCAAGAAGGACAGGGGCCCCTTAGATGGCTACACCTTC
.,TRBJ1-1,TRBV7-2,TRBD1,CASSPGGTAVTAAFF,TGTGCCAGCAGCCCGGGGGGGACAGCCGTGACGGCAGCTTTCTTT
once,TRBJ1-6,TRBV27,.,CASSSDSRTLHF,TGTGCCAGCAGTTCGGACAGTAGGACCCTCCACTTT
.,TRBJ2-5,TRBV19,TRBD1,CASSIGTGQETQYF,TGTGCCAGTAGTATCGGGACAGGGCAAGAGACCCAGTACTTC
.,TRBJ2-7,TRBV4-2,.,CASSQDLGTTYEQYF,TGTGCCAGCAGCCAAGATCTTGGCACCACCTACGAGCAGTACTTC
.,TRBJ1-1,TRBV10-2,.,CASSESGRVATEAFF,TGCGCCAGCAGTGAGTCGGGGAGGGTTGCAACTGAAGCTTTCTTT
.,TRBJ1-2,TRBV20-1,TRBD1,CSVGTGNGYTF,TGCAGTGTCGGGACAGGTAACGGCTACACCTTC
.,TRBJ2-3,TRBV7-9,.,CASSLEGDTQYF,TGTGCCAGCAGCTTAGAGGGGGATACGCAGTATTTT
.,TRBJ2-5,TRBV24-1,TRBD1,CATSDAKTGGQETQYF,TGTGCCACCAGTGACGCGAAGACAGGGGGCCAAGAGACCCAGTACTTC